This T cell receptor beta chain was recovered during a study of cytomegalovirus exposure and HLA in healthy donors. Both 60 Vbeta primers and 13 Jbeta primers went into the PCR. Assay: immunoSEQ multiplex PCR; the TCRdb copy retains only in-frame clones and omits some. This repertoire shows about 93,000 clones, roughly four fifths found once; its top ten account for roughly 0.6%. This CDR3 comprises 13 residues. V was trimmed by 2 bases and J by 2 bases, leaving 9 bases between them. In germline, CDR1 is SQVTM, CDR2 ANQGSEA. Sequenced material: PBMCs. The sequence came from a man aged 25 to 45 in good health and CMV-seronegative. The gene calls are TRBV29-1 and TRBJ1-1; D not resolved. The CDR3 here is CSVESGYNTEAFF. The CDR3 DNA is TGCAGCGTTGAATCAGGATATAACACTGAAGCTTTCTTT.